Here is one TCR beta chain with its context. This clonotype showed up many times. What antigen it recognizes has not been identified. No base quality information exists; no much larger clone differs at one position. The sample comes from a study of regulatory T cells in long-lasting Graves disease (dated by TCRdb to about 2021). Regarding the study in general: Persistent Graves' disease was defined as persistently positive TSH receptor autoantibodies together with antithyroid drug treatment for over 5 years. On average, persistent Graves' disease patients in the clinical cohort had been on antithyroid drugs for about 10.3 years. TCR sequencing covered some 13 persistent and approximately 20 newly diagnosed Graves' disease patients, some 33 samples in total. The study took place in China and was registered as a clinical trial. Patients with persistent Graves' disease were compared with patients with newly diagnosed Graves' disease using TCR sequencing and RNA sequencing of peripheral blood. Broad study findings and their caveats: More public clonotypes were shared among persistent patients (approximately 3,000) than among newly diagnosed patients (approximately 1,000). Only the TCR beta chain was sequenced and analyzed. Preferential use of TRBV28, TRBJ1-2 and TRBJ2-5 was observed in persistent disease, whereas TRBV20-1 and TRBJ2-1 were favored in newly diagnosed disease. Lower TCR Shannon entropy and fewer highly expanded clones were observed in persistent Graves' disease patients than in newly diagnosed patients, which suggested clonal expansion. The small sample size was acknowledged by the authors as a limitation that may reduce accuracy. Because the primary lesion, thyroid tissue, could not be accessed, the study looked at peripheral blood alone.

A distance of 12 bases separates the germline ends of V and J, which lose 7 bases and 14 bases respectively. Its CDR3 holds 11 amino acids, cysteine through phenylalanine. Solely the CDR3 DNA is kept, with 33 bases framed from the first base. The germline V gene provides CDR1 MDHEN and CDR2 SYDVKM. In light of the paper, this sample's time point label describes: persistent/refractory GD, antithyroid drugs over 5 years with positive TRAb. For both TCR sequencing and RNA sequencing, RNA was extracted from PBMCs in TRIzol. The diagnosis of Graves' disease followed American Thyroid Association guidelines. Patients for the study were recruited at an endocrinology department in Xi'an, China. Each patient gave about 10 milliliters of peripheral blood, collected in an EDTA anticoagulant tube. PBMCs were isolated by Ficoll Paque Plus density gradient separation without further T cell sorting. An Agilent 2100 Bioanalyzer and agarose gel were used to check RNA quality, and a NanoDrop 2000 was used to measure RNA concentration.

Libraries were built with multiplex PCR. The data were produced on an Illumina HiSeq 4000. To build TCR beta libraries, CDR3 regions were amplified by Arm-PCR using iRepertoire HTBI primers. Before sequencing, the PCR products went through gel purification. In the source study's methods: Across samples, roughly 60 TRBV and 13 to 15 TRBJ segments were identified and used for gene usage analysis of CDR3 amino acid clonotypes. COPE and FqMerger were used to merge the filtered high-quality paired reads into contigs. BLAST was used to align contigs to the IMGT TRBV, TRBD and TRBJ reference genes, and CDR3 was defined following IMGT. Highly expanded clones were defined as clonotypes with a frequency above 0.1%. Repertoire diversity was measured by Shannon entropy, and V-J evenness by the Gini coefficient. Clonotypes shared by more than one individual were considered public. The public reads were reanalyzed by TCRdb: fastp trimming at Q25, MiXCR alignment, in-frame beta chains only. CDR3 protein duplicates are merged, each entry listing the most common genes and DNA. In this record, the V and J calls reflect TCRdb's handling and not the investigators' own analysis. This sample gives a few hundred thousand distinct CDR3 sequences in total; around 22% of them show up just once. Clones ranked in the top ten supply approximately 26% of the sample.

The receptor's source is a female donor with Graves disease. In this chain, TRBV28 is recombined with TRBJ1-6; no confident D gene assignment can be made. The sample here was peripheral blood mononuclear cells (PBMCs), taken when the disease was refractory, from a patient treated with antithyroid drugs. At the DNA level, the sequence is TGTGCCAGCAACGATCGACGAACCCTCCACTTT. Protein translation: CASNDRRTLHF.